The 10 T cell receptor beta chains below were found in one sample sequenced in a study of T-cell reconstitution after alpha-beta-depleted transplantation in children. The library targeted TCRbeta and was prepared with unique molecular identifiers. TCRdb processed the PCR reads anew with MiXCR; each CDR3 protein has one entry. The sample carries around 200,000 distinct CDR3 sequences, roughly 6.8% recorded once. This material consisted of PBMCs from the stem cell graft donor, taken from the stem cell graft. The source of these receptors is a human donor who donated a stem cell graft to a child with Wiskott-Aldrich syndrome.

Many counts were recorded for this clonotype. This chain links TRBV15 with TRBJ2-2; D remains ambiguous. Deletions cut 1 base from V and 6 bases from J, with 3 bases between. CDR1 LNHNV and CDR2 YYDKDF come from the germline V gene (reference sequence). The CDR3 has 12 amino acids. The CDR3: CATSRVAGELFF. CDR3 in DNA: TGTGCCACCAGCAGAGTCGCCGGGGAGCTGTTTTTT.

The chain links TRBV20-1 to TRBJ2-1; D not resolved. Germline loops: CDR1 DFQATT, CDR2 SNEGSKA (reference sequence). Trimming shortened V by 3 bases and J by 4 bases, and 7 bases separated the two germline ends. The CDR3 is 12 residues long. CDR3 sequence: CSASSLYNEQFF. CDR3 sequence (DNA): TGCAGTGCTAGTAGTCTGTACAATGAGCAGTTCTTC.

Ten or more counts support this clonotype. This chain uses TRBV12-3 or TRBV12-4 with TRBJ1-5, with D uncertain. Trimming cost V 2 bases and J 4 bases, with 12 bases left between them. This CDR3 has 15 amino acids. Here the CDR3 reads CASSLNQAGNQPQHF. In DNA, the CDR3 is TGTGCCAGCAGTTTAAACCAGGCTGGGAATCAGCCCCAGCATTTT.

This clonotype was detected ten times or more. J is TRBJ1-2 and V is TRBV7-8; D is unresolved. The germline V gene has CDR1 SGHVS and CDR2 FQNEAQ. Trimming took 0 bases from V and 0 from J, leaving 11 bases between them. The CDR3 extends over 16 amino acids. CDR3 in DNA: TGTGCCAGCAGCTTAGCGAGTGGAGGAACTAACTATGGCTACACCTTC. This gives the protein CASSLASGGTNYGYTF.

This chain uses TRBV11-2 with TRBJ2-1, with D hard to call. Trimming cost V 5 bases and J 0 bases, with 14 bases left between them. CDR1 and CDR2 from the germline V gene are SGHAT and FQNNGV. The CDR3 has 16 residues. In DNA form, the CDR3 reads TGTGCCAGCAGCCAACCTCCAATTTACTCCTACAATGAGCAGTTCTTC. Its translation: CASSQPPIYSYNEQFF.

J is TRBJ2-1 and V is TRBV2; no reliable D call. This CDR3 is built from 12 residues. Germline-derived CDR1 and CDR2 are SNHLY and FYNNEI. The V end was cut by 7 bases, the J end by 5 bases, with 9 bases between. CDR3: CASNEYHNEQFF. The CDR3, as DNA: TGTGCCAGCAACGAATACCACAATGAGCAGTTCTTC.

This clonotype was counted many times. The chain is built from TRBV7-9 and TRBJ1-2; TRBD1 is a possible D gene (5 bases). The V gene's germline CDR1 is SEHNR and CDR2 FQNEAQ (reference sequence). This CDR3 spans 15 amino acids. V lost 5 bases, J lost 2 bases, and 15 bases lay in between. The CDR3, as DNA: TGTGCCAGCAGCCAAGACAGAAGCTCGAACTATGGCTACACCTTC. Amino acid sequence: CASSQDRSSNYGYTF.

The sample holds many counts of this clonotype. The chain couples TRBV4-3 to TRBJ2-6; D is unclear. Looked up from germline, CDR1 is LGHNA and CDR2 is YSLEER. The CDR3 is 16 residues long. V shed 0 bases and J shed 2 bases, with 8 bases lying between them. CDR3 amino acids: CASSQDVGTGANVLTF. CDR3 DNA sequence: TGCGCCAGCAGCCAAGATGTGGGCACTGGGGCCAACGTCCTGACTTTC.

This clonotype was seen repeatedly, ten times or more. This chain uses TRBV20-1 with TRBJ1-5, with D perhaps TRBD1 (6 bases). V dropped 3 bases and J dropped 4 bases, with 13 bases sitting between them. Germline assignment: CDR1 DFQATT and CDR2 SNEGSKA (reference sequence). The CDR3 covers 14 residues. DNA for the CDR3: TGCAGTGCTAGTCAGGCAGGGGTAAATCAGCCCCAGCATTTT. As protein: CSASQAGVNQPQHF.

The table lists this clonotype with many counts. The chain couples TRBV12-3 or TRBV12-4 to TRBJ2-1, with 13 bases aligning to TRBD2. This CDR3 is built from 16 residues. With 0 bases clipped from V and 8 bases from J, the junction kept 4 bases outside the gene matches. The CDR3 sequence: CASSLAKTSGRDEQFF. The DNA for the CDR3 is TGTGCCAGCAGTTTAGCGAAAACTAGCGGGAGGGATGAGCAGTTCTTC.